This T cell receptor (beta chain) was profiled in a study of blood T cells in healthy people across ages. The CDR3 is 15 amino acids. CDR1 is LGHDT and CDR2 is YNNKEL in the germline V gene (reference sequence). Study results and limitations: A roughly linear age-dependent decrease characterized TCR beta diversity per million T cells.

Through a sample-barcoded 5' primer and a J-beta primer mix, a second PCR was run for roughly 7 to 11 cycles. Each cDNA molecule, via a template-switch adaptor with 12 random nucleotides, was tagged. TCRdb re-called the 5' RACE reads with MiXCR, one entry per CDR3 protein. This sample carries 1.5 million to 2 million distinct CDR3 sequences, less than 50% of them seen once, and the ten largest clones take 2.1%. Regarding this clonotype: The antigen remains undetermined.

Sequencing used blood. V usage is TRBV3-1 and J usage is TRBJ2-4; D call uncertain. Judging by the DNA end, TRBJ2-7 fits better; the J call may be wrong. This TCR was sampled from a woman in her 40s in good health. The CDR3 spells CASSQGPGGFNEQYF. The DNA of the CDR3 is TGTGCCAGCAGCCAAGGGCCAGGTGGCTTCAACGAGCAGTACTTC.